The clone carrying this TCR beta chain counts as medium-sized. TCRdb reprocessed the 5' RACE reads via MiXCR and lists one record per CDR3 protein. The sample shows about 53,000 distinct CDR3 sequences, roughly 14% of them seen only once. This sample was included in a study of T cells of healthy individuals. Germline CDR1 is DFQATT and CDR2 is SNEGSKA (reference sequence). The CDR3 is made up of 13 amino acids. The V gene end was trimmed by 3 bases and the J gene end by 3 bases; junction bases not matched to a gene: 2. This clonotype was obtained from a human donor in good health. V and J are TRBV20-1 and TRBJ2-3, with TRBD2 matching over 8 bases. CDR3 DNA sequence: TGCAGTGCTAGCGGGGGGGCAACAGATACGCAGTATTTT. This gives the protein CSASGGATDTQYF.